This T cell receptor beta chain was sequenced for a study of brain metastases from non-small cell lung cancer. Study results and limitations: In 60% to 70% of brain metastases, T-cell clones were expanded compared with matched primary tumors. Fewer infiltrating T cells were found in brain metastases than primaries. TCR repertoires overlapped largely between brain metastases and matched primaries.

Remarks on this clone: Its antigen remains unknown.

The method was immunoSEQ multiplex PCR; TCRdb's version includes in-frame clones alone and lacks a portion of them. The table includes 4,500 to 6,000 clones, around 85% detected once. Trimming stripped 1 base from V and 7 bases from J, with 14 bases between. The germline V gene encodes CDR1 LGHDT and CDR2 YNNKEL (reference sequence). The CDR3 loop spans 14 amino acids. The receptor's source is a donor aged 40 or older with non-small cell lung cancer. Sample: primary lung tumor tissue. The rearrangement links TRBV3-1 (or the pseudogene TRBV3-2) to TRBJ2-7, with D perhaps TRBD2 (6 bases). In nucleotides, the CDR3 is TGTGCCAGCAGCCAAGGGCGGGGATGGACGGAGCAGTACTTC. Translation: CASSQGRGWTEQYF.